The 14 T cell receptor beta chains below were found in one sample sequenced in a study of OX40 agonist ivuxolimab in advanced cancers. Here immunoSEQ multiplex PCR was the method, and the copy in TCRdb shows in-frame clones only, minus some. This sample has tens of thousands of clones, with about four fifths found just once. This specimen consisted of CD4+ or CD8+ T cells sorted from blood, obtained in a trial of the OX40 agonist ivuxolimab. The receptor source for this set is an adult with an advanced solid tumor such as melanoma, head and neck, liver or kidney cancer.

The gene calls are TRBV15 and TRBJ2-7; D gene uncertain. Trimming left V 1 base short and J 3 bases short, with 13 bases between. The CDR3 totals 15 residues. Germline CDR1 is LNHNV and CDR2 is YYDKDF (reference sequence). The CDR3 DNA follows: TGTGCCACCAGCAGAGTAAACACAGCAAACTACGAGCAGTACTTC. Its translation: CATSRVNTANYEQYF. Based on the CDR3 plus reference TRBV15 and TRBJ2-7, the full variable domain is DAMVIQNPRYQVTQFGKPVTLSCSQTLNHNVMYWYQQKSSQAPKLLFHYYDKDFNNEADTPDNFQSRRPNTSFCFLDIRSPGLGDTAMYLCATSRVNTANYEQYFGPGTRLTVT.

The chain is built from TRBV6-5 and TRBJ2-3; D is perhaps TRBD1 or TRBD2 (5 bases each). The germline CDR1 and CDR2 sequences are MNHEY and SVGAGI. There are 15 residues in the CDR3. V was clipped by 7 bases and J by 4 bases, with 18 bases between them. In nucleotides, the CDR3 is TGTGCCAGCACACTGACCGCCCTGGGACCAGATACGCAGTATTTT. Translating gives CASTLTALGPDTQYF.

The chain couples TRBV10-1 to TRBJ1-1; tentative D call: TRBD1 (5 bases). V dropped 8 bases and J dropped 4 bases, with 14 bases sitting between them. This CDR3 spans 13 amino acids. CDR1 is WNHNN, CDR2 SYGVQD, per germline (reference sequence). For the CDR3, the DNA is TGCGCCAGCGGTTCAGGGCGGGGCACTGAAGCTTTCTTT. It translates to CASGSGRGTEAFF.

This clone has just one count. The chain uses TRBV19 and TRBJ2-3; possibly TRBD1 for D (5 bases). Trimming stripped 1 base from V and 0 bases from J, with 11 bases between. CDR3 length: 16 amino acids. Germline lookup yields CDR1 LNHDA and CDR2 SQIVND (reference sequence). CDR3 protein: CASSIGSDRSTDTQYF. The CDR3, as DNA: TGTGCCAGTAGTATAGGCTCCGACAGAAGCACAGATACGCAGTATTTT.

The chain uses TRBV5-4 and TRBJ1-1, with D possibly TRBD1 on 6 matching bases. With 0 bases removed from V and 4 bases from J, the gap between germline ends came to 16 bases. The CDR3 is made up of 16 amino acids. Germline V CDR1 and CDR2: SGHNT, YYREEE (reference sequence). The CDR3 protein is CASSLGARGAATEAFF. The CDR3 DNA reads TGTGCCAGCAGCTTGGGGGCCCGGGGGGCGGCCACTGAAGCTTTCTTT.

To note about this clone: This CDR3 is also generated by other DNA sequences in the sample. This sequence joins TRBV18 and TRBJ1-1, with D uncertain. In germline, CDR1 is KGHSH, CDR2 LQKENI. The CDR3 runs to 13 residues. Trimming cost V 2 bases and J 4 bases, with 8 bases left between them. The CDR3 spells CASSPGEGTEAFF. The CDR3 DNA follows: TGTGCCAGCTCACCAGGGGAGGGCACTGAAGCTTTCTTT.

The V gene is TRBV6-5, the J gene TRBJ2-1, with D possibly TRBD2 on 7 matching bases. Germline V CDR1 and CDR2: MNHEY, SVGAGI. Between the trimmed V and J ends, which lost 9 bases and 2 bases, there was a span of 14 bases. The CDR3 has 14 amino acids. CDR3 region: CASGTGGPYNEQFF. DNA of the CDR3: TGTGCCAGTGGAACGGGGGGCCCCTACAATGAGCAGTTCTTC.

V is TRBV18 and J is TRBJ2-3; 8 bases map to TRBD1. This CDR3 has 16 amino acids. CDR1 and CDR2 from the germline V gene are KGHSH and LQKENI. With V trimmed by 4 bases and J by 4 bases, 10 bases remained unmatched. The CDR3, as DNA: TGTGCCAGCTCACTCCTAGGACAGGGTACCCCAGATACGCAGTATTTT. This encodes CASSLLGQGTPDTQYF.

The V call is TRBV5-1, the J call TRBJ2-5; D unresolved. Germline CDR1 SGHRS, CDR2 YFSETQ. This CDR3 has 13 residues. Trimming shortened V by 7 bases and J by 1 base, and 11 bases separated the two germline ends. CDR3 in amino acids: CASATEFQETQYF. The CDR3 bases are TGCGCCAGCGCGACCGAGTTCCAAGAGACCCAGTACTTC. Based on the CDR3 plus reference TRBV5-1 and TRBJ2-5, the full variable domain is KAGVTQTPRYLIKTRGQQVTLSCSPISGHRSVSWYQQTPGQGLQFLFEYFSETQRNKGNFPGRFSGRQFSNSRSEMNVSTLELGDSALYLCASATEFQETQYFGPGTRLLVL.

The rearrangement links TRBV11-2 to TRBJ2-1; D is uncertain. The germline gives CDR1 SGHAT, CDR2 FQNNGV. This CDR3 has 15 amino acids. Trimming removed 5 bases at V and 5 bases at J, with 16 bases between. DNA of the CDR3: TGTGCCAGCAGCGTAAACTATCTCGCCAACAATGAGCAGTTCTTC. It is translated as CASSVNYLANNEQFF.

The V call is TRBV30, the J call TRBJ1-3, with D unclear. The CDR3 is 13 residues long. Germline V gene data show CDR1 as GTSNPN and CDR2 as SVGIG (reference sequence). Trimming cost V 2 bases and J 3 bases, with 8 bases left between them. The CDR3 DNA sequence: TGTGCCTGGAGTAGAGGGTATGGAAACACCATATATTTT. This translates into CAWSRGYGNTIYF.

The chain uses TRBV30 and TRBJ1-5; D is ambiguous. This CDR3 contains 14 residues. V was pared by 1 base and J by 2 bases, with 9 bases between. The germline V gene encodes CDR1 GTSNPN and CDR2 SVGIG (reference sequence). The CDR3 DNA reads TGTGCCTGGAGTGGACCCTCGGGCAATCAGCCCCAGCATTTT. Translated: CAWSGPSGNQPQHF.

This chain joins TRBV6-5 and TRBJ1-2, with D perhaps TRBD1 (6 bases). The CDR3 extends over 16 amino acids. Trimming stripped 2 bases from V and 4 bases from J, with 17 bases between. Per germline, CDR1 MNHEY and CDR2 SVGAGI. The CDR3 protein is CASSYGTGTFAYGYTF. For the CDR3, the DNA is TGTGCCAGCAGTTACGGCACCGGGACATTCGCCTATGGCTACACCTTC.

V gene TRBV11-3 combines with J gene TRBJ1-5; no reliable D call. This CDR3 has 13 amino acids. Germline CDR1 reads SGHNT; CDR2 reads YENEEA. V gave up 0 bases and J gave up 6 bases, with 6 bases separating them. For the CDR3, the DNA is TGTGCCAGCAGCTTAGAGGAGGGTCAGCCCCAGCATTTT. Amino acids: CASSLEEGQPQHF.